The next 5 T cell receptor beta chains were all read from a single sample in a study of OX40 agonist ivuxolimab in advanced cancers. This table comes from immunoSEQ multiplex PCR, and its TCRdb copy is limited to in-frame clones, with some not included. Among approximately 60,000 clones listed, 80% to 85% were seen once. The sample consisted of CD4+ or CD8+ T cells sorted from blood, taken in a trial of the OX40 agonist ivuxolimab. The receptors stem from an adult with an advanced solid tumor such as melanoma, head and neck, liver or kidney cancer.

This rearrangement joins TRBV27 to TRBJ2-7; TRBD2 agrees at 7 bases. Germline trimming cut 5 bases from V and 0 bases from J; bases unmatched to any gene: 10. Germline V gene data show CDR1 as MNHEY and CDR2 as SMNVEV (reference sequence). This CDR3 is 16 amino acids long. The CDR3 DNA reads as TGTGCCAGCAGTCCTAGGCTAGCGGAGGGCTCCTACGAGCAGTACTTC. It specifies CASSPRLAEGSYEQYF.

V usage is TRBV4-2 and J usage is TRBJ1-1; no definite D call. Germline lookup yields CDR1 LGHNA and CDR2 YNFKEQ. Trimming removed 0 bases at V and 1 base at J, with 21 bases between. This CDR3 has 19 amino acids. CDR3 bases: TGTGCCAGCAGCCAAGATAGCCCCTACGTCCTTCGAAGGAACACTGAAGCTTTCTTT. Protein: CASSQDSPYVLRRNTEAFF.

V is TRBV2 and J is TRBJ1-1; no clear D. V lost 7 bases, J lost 5 bases, and 11 bases lay in between. CDR1 is SNHLY, CDR2 FYNNEI, per germline. The CDR3 is 12 amino acids. The CDR3 region is CASTLEYTEAFF. The CDR3 DNA reads TGTGCCAGCACTCTCGAGTATACTGAAGCTTTCTTT.

The chain uses TRBV6-1 and TRBJ2-1; the match to TRBD2 covers 14 bases. Per the germline V gene, CDR1 is MNHNS and CDR2 is SASEGT. J lost 15 bases, V lost 0 bases, and 13 bases had no gene match. The length of the CDR3 is 17 residues. This CDR3 is CASSEAPGTSGSNKLFF. CDR3 DNA sequence: TGTGCCAGCAGTGAAGCTCCCGGGACTAGCGGGAGTAATAAGTTGTTCTTC.

This chain connects TRBV7-2 to TRBJ1-3; D gene ambiguous. CDR1 is SGHTA, CDR2 FQGNSA, per germline. The CDR3 consists of 13 residues. V was shortened by 3 bases and J by 2 bases, with 5 bases between the two germline ends. This CDR3 reads CASSLVPGNTIYF. CDR3 bases: TGTGCCAGCAGCTTGGTCCCTGGAAACACCATATATTTT.